What follows is one T cell receptor beta chain and its context. TCRdb reprocessed the PCR reads via MiXCR. The sample carries approximately 42,000 clones, about 24% recorded once. Not a single patient had been given any form of treatment at any point before undergoing thyroid surgery. The entry originates in a study of metastatic and nonmetastatic thyroid tumors. CDR1 and CDR2 from the germline V gene are SGHTA and FQGNSA. CDR3 length: 14 amino acids. Trimming took off 1 base at V and 6 bases at J, with 9 bases between the two ends. Sequencing input: tumor tissue. The V and J genes are TRBV7-2 and TRBJ2-2; no clear D. This receptor was taken from a female donor with papillary thyroid cancer or a benign thyroid nodule (not recorded which). Some clones in this sample may be carry-over from other donors' samples. The CDR3 is CASSLVLNAGELFF. As DNA, the CDR3 is TGTGCCAGCAGCTTAGTTCTAAACGCCGGGGAGCTGTTTTTT.